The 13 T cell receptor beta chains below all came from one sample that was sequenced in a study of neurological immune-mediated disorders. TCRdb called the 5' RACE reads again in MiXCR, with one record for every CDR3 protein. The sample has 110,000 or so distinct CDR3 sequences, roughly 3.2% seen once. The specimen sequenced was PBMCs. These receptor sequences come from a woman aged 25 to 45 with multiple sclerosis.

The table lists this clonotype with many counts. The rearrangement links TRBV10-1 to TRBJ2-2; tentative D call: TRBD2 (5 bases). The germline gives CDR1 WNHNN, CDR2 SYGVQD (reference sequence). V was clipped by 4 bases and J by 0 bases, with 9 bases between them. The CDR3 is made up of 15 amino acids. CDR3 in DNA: TGCGCCAGCAGTGGACCCGGGACGAACACCGGGGAGCTGTTTTTT. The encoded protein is CASSGPGTNTGELFF.

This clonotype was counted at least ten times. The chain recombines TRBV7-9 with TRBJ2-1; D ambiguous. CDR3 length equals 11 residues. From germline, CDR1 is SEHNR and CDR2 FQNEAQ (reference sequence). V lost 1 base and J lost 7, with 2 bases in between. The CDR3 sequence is CASSLENEQFF. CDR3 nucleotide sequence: TGTGCCAGCAGCTTAGAGAATGAGCAGTTCTTC.

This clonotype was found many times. CDR3 in amino acids: CASRSGKDGYTF. The CDR3 nucleotides are TGTGCCAGCAGGTCAGGGAAGGATGGCTACACCTTC. The rearrangement uses TRBV7-9 and TRBJ1-2; D is perhaps TRBD1 (5 bases). The CDR3 extends over 12 amino acids. Germline V CDR1 and CDR2: SEHNR, FQNEAQ (reference sequence). The V and J ends lost 6 bases and 6 bases respectively, with 11 bases between them.

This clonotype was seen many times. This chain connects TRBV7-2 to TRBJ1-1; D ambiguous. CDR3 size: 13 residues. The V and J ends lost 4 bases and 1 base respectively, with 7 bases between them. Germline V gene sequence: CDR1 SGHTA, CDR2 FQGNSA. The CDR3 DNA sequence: TGTGCCAGCAGCTCCCGACAGAACACTGAAGCTTTCTTT. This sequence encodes CASSSRQNTEAFF.

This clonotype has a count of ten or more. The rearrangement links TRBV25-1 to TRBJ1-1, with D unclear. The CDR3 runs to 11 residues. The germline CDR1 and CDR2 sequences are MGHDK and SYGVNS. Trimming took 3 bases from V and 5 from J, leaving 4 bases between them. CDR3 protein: CASSDYTEAFF. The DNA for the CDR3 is TGTGCCAGCAGTGACTATACTGAAGCTTTCTTT.

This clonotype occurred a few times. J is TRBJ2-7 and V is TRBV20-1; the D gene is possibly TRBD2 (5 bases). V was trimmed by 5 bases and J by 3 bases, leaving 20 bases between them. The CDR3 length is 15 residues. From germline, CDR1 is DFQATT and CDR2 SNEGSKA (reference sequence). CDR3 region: CSALPPGIEGYEQYF. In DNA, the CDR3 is TGCAGTGCTTTACCTCCGGGAATAGAGGGCTACGAGCAGTACTTC.

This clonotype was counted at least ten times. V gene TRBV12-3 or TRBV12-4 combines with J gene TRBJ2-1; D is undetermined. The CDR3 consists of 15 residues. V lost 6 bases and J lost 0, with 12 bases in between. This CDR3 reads CASSSDINSYNEQFF. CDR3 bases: TGTGCCAGCAGCAGTGACATAAACTCCTACAATGAGCAGTTCTTC.

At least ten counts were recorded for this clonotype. The CDR3 DNA follows: TGTGCCAGCAGCTTGGAGTACAGGGGTACGCAGTATTTT. As protein: CASSLEYRGTQYF. The chain employs TRBV5-6 and TRBJ2-3; TRBD1 matches at 7 bases. Germline trimming cut 0 bases from V and 8 bases from J; bases unmatched to any gene: 3. Germline lookup yields CDR1 SGHDT and CDR2 YYEEEE. CDR3 length equals 13 residues.

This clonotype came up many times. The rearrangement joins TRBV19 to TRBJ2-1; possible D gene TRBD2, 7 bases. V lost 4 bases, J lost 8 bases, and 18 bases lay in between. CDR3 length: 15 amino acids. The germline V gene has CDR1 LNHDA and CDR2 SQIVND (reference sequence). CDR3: CASSTAGAFGDEQFF. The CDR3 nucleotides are TGTGCCAGTAGTACGGCGGGGGCCTTTGGGGATGAGCAGTTCTTC.

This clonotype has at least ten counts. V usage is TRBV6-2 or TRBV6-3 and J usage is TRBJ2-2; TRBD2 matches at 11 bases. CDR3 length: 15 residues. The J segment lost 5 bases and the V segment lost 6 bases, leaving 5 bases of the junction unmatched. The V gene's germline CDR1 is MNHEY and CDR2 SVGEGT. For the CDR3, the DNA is TGTGCCAGCAGGGGGACTAGCGGATTGACCGGGGAGCTGTTTTTT. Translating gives CASRGTSGLTGELFF.

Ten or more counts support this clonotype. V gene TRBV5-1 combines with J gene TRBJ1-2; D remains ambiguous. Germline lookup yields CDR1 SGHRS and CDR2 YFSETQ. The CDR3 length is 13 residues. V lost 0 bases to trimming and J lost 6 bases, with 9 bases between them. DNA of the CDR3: TGCGCCAGCAGCTTGGAGGTCGGCGATGGCTACACCTTC. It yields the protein CASSLEVGDGYTF.

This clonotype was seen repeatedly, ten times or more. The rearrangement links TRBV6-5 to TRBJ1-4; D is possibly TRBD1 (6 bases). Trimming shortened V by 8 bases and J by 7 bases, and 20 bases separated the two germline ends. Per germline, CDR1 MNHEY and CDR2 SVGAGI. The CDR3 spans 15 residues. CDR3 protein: CASSPGGADGEKLFF. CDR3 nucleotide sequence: TGTGCCAGCTCACCCGGGGGGGCTGACGGTGAAAAACTGTTTTTT.

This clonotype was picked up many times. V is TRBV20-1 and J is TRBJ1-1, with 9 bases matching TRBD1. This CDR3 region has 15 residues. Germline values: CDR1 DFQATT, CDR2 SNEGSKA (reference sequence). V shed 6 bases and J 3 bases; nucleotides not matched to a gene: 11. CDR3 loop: CSAQGQGKGDTEAFF. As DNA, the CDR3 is TGCAGTGCCCAAGGACAGGGGAAAGGGGACACTGAAGCTTTCTTT.